The present T cell receptor (beta chain) was sequenced within a study of shared clonotypes between healthy human individuals. The study's findings and limits: Some clonotypes were shared by all four sorted-subset donors, while others were not shared. The non-shared ones had lower generation probabilities than the shared ones. For sorted subsets, rarefaction showed incomplete sequencing despite large depth.

Deep-level running was used for the assay. Sequencing used immunoSEQ multiplex PCR; TCRdb keeps in-frame clones, though not all of them. The repertoire holds under 750,000 clones, with roughly 72% as singletons. For this clone: The antigen is unknown.

The study separated CD4+ cells into CD45RA+ naive and CD45RA-negative memory subsets. The sample taken for sequencing was memory CD4+ T cells sorted from blood. Subset meaning: CD45RA-negative fraction. The sequence derives from a woman between 25 and 40 years old in good health.

CDR3 amino acids: CASSIEGREYRETQYF. The CDR3 DNA is TGTGCCAGTAGTATAGAGGGTCGAGAGTACCGAGAGACCCAGTACTTC. This chain uses TRBV19 with TRBJ2-5; the D is unclear. V lost 0 bases to trimming and J lost 4 bases, with 15 bases between them. The CDR3 is 16 amino acids. Per germline, CDR1 LNHDA and CDR2 SQIVND (reference sequence).